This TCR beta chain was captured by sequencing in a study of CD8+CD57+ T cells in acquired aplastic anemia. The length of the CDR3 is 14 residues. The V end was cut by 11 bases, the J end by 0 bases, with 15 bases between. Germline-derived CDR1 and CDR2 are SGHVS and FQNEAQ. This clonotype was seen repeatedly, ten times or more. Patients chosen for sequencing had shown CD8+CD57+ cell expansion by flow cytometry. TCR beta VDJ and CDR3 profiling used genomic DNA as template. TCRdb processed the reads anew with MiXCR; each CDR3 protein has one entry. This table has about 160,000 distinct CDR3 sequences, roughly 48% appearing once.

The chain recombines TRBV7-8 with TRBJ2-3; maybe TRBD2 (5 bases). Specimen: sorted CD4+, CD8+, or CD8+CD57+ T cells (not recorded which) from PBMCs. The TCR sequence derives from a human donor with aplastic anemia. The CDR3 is CAAARGPSTDTQYF. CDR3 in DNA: TGTGCCGCAGCTAGAGGGCCCAGCACAGATACGCAGTATTTT. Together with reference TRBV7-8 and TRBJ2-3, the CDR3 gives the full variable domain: GAGVSQSPRYKVAKRGQDVALRCDPISGHVSLFWYQQALGQGPEFLTYFQNEAQLDKSGLPSDRFFAERPEGSVSTLKIQRTQQEDSAVYLCAAARGPSTDTQYFGPGTRLTVL.